The 18 T cell receptor beta chains below were found in one sample sequenced in a study of cytomegalovirus exposure and HLA in healthy donors (dated by TCRdb to the late 2010s). The library relied on the immunoSEQ multiplex PCR assay. For the multiplex PCR, a mixture combining 60 forward primers for TCR Vbeta segments and 13 reverse primers for TCR Jbeta segments was used. TCRdb took this table from immuneACCESS and kept in-frame rearrangements with V and J called. Such tables lack part of the clones; where checked against another copy, unresolved V genes explain under half of the gap, and the rest is unexplained. The sample yields about 160,000 clones; around 85% were counted once. About 0.9% of the sample belongs to the ten largest clones. Specimen: PBMCs. The receptors were gathered from a woman under 40 in good health and CMV-seronegative.

The gene calls are TRBV30 and TRBJ1-5; weak D call: TRBD1 (5 bases). The CDR3 contains 13 residues. Germline assignment: CDR1 GTSNPN and CDR2 SVGIG (reference sequence). Trimming pared 0 bases from V and 5 bases from J, leaving 8 bases between. DNA for the CDR3: TGTGCCTGGAGTGTTTCGACAGATCAGCCCCAGCATTTT. Its translation: CAWSVSTDQPQHF. The full variable domain, rest sourced from reference TRBV30 and TRBJ1-5, is SQTIHQWPATLVQPVGSPLSLECTVEGTSNPNLYWYRQAAGRGLQLLFYSVGIGQISSEVPQNLSASRPQDRQFILSSKKLLLSDSGFYLCAWSVSTDQPQHFGDGTRLSIL.

The chain carries TRBV15 and TRBJ2-7; D not certain. Trimming stripped 0 bases from V and 4 bases from J, with 13 bases between. The CDR3 is 15 amino acids. Germline V gives CDR1 LNHNV, CDR2 YYDKDF (reference sequence). The CDR3 DNA sequence: TGTGCCACCAGCAGAGATCTGGAACAGATTTACGAGCAGTACTTC. Translated, it gives CATSRDLEQIYEQYF.

V usage is TRBV4-1 and J usage is TRBJ2-7; 8 bases align to TRBD1. The V segment lost 7 bases and the J segment 0 bases; nucleotides outside the gene matches: 11. CDR1 and CDR2 (germline): MGHRA, YSYEKL. CDR3 size: 16 residues. This CDR3 is CASTFQTGAYSYEQYF. As DNA, the CDR3 is TGCGCCAGCACGTTCCAGACAGGGGCTTACTCCTACGAGCAGTACTTC.

The gene calls are TRBV25-1 and TRBJ1-5; D is unclear. This CDR3 spans 14 amino acids. Trimming took 1 base from V and 4 from J, leaving 8 bases between them. Germline-derived CDR1 and CDR2 are MGHDK and SYGVNS. The CDR3 protein is CASSESGGNQPQHF. Written as DNA, the CDR3 is TGTGCCAGCAGTGAATCGGGCGGGAATCAGCCCCAGCATTTT.

The chain couples TRBV5-1 to TRBJ2-2; 8 bases are shared with TRBD2. Trimming removed 4 bases from V and 1 base from J; junction bases left unmatched: 3. Germline V gene data show CDR1 as SGHRS and CDR2 as YFSETQ. The CDR3 sequence is 15 residues long. This CDR3 reads CASSPSGGNTGELFF. CDR3 DNA sequence: TGCGCCAGCAGCCCAAGCGGGGGGAACACCGGGGAGCTGTTTTTT.

The rearrangement links TRBV27 to TRBJ2-3, with TRBD2 matching over 9 bases. The V segment lost 0 bases and the J segment 6 bases; nucleotides outside the gene matches: 13. CDR1 MNHEY and CDR2 SMNVEV come from the germline V gene (reference sequence). CDR3 length: 18 amino acids. The CDR3 is CASSLSSTSGPSGDTQYF. The CDR3 DNA reads as TGTGCCAGCAGTTTATCTTCGACTAGCGGCCCCTCAGGGGATACGCAGTATTTT.

This clone was seen more than once but under ten times. The rearrangement joins TRBV5-4 to TRBJ2-1; D possibly corresponds to TRBD2 (6 bases). CDR1 and CDR2 from the germline V gene are SGHNT and YYREEE (reference sequence). There are 14 residues in the CDR3. V lost 4 bases, J lost 5 bases, and 13 bases lay in between. CDR3 loop: CASSARRGNNEQFF. CDR3 in DNA: TGTGCCAGCAGCGCCCGGCGGGGAAACAATGAGCAGTTCTTC.

This rearrangement joins TRBV28 to TRBJ1-4; weak D call: TRBD1 (6 bases). The ends were cut back, 8 bases at V and 4 bases at J, with 11 bases in the middle. CDR1 and CDR2 (germline): MDHEN, SYDVKM. This CDR3 has 13 amino acids. CDR3 amino acids: CASEDRNNEKLFF. In DNA form, the CDR3 reads TGTGCCAGCGAGGACAGAAATAATGAAAAACTGTTTTTT. The full variable domain, its missing parts supplied by reference TRBV28 and TRBJ1-4, is DVKVTQSSRYLVKRTGEKVFLECVQDMDHENMFWYRQDPGLGLRLIYFSYDVKMKEKGDIPEGYSVSREKKERFSLILESASTNQTSMYLCASEDRNNEKLFFGSGTQLSVL.

The gene calls are TRBV11-2 and TRBJ2-7, with TRBD1 identical over 9 bases. The CDR3 has 16 amino acids. V was clipped by 3 bases and J by 3 bases; unmatched bases: 9. CDR1 is SGHAT and CDR2 is FQNNGV in the germline V gene. CDR3 sequence reads: CASSFSGTGFVYEQYF. CDR3 coding DNA: TGTGCCAGCAGCTTTTCCGGGACAGGGTTCGTCTACGAGCAGTACTTC.

The chain has TRBV5-4 and TRBJ1-1; D call uncertain. The CDR3 covers 17 residues. The germline CDR1 and CDR2 sequences are SGHNT and YYREEE (reference sequence). The germline V and J ends were trimmed by 0 bases and 1 base, with 16 bases remaining between them. CDR3 residues: CASSLATRRSTNTEAFF. CDR3 DNA sequence: TGTGCCAGCAGCTTGGCCACTAGAAGGAGTACGAACACTGAAGCTTTCTTT.

CDR3 amino acids: CASSAHLAGTDGSEQYF. Written as DNA, the CDR3 is TGTGCCAGCAGCGCACACTTAGCCGGGACAGACGGCAGCGAGCAGTACTTC. V is TRBV9 and J is TRBJ2-7, with 7 nucleotides matching TRBD1. The length of the CDR3 is 17 residues. After removal of 3 bases from V and 6 bases from J, the junction contained 18 bases not matched to a gene. Per germline, CDR1 SGDLS and CDR2 YYNGEE. Full variable domain (remainder filled in from reference TRBV9 and TRBJ2-7): DSGVTQTPKHLITATGQRVTLRCSPRSGDLSVYWYQQSLDQGLQFLIQYYNGEERAKGNILERFSAQQFPDLHSELNLSSLELGDSALYFCASSAHLAGTDGSEQYFGPGTRLTVT.

V is TRBV11-3 and J is TRBJ2-3, with 16 bases fitting TRBD2. Germline V gene data show CDR1 as SGHNT and CDR2 as YENEEA. The trim removed 5 bases at V and 2 bases at J, leaving 4 bases unmatched. The CDR3 has 17 amino acids. DNA for the CDR3: TGTGCCAGCAGCCCGGGACTAGCGGGGGGGATCACAGATACGCAGTATTTT. Its protein product is CASSPGLAGGITDTQYF.

This chain uses TRBV4-2 with TRBJ2-3; weak D call: TRBD2 (6 bases). V shed 0 bases and J shed 4 bases, with 23 bases lying between them. This CDR3 region has 19 residues. Germline V gene data show CDR1 as LGHNA and CDR2 as YNFKEQ. Here the CDR3 DNA reads TGTGCCAGCAGCCAAGACACCAGCGGGTCAATAACCCTGCCAGATACGCAGTATTTT. Its translation is CASSQDTSGSITLPDTQYF.

The chain employs TRBV18 and TRBJ1-3; 7 positions match TRBD1. V shed 3 bases and J 3 bases; nucleotides not matched to a gene: 2. CDR1 and CDR2 (germline): KGHSH, LQKENI. The length of the CDR3 is 14 residues. The DNA of the CDR3 is TGTGCCAGCTCACCGGGACAGAGTGGAAACACCATATATTTT. It specifies CASSPGQSGNTIYF.

The gene calls are TRBV18 and TRBJ2-1; 9 nucleotides agree with TRBD2. The germline gives CDR1 KGHSH, CDR2 LQKENI. After removal of 6 bases from V and 7 bases from J, the junction contained 22 bases not matched to a gene. The CDR3 contains 19 residues. CDR3 sequence reads: CASSYQKALRASGINEQFF. As DNA, the CDR3 is TGTGCCAGCTCGTACCAGAAGGCCCTACGGGCTAGCGGGATAAATGAGCAGTTCTTC.

The V and J genes are TRBV6-5 and TRBJ2-7; 7 bases are shared with TRBD2. The CDR3 totals 13 residues. Trimming at V came to 6 bases and at J to 0 bases, leaving 2 bases not matched to a gene. Germline V gene lookup returns CDR1 MNHEY and CDR2 SVGAGI. The CDR3 DNA sequence: TGTGCCAGCAGGTCTAGCGGCTCCTACGAGCAGTACTTC. Protein sequence: CASRSSGSYEQYF.

V and J are TRBV7-3 and TRBJ2-2; no clear D gene. The CDR3 has 12 amino acids. CDR1 and CDR2 from the germline V gene are SGHTA and FQGTGA. Trimming pared 4 bases from V and 5 bases from J, leaving 5 bases between. The CDR3 DNA is TGTGCCAGCAGCTCACTAACCGGGGAGCTGTTTTTT. Residues: CASSSLTGELFF. The full variable domain, in which reference TRBV7-3 and TRBJ2-2 provide the parts outside the CDR3, is GAGVSQTPSNKVTEKGKYVELRCDPISGHTALYWYRQSLGQGPEFLIYFQGTGAADDSGLPNDRFFAVRPEGSVSTLKIQRTERGDSAVYLCASSSLTGELFFGEGSRLTVL.

The V gene is TRBV10-3, the J gene TRBJ1-6, with 7 nucleotides matching TRBD1. V dropped 6 bases and J dropped 5; count of bases not matched to a gene: 7. Looked up from germline, CDR1 is ENHRY and CDR2 is SYGVKD. The CDR3 covers 15 residues. The CDR3 loop is CAIRRETGHNSPLHF. The CDR3 DNA reads as TGTGCCATCAGGAGGGAGACAGGGCATAATTCACCCCTCCACTTT.